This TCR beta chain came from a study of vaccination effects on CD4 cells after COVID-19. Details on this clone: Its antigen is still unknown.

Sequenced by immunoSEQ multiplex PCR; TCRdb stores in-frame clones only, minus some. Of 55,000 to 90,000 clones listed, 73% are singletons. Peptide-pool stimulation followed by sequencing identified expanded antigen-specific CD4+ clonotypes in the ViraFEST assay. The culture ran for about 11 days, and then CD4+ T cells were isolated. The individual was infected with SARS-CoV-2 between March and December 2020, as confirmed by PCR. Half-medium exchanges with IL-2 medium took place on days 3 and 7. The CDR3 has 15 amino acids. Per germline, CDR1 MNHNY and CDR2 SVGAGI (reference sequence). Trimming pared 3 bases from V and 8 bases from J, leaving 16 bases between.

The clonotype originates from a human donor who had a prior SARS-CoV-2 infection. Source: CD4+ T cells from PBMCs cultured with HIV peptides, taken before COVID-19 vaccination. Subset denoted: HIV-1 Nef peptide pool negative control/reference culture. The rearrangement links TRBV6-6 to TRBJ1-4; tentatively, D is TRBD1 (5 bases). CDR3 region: CASSYSPGRDEKLFF. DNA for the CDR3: TGTGCCAGCAGTTATTCGCCAGGGCGGGACGAAAAACTGTTTTTT.